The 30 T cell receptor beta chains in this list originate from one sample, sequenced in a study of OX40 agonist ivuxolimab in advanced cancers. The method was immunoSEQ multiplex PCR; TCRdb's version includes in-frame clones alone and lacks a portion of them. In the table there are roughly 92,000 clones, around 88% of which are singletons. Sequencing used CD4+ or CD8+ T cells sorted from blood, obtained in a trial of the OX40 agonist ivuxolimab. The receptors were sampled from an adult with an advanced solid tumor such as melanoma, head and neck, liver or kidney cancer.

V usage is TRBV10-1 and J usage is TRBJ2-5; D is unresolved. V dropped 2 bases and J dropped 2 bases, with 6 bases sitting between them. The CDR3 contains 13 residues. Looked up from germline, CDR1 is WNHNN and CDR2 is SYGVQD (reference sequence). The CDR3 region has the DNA TGCGCCAGCAGTGAGAGTCTACAAGAGACCCAGTACTTC. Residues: CASSESLQETQYF.

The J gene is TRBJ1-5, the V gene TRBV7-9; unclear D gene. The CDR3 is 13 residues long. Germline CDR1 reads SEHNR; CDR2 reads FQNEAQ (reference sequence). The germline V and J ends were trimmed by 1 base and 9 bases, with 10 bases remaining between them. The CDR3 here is CASSLEGAGPQHF. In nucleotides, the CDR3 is TGTGCCAGCAGCTTAGAGGGTGCTGGGCCCCAGCATTTT. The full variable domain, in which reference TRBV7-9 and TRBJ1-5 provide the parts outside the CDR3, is DTGVSQNPRHKITKRGQNVTFRCDPISEHNRLYWYRQTLGQGPEFLTYFQNEAQLEKSRLLSDRFSAERPKGSFSTLEIQRTEQGDSAMYLCASSLEGAGPQHFGDGTRLSIL.

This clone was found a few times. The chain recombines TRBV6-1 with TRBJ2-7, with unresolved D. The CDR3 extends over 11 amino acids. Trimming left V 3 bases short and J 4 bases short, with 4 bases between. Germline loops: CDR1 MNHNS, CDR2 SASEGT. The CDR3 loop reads CASSEEYEQYF. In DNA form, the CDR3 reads TGTGCCAGCAGTGAGGAGTACGAGCAGTACTTC.

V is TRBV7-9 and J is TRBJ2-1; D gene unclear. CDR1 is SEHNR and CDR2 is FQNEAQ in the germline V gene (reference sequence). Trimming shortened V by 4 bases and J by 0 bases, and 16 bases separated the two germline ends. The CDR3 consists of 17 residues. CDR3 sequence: CASSSRPSGLSYNEQFF. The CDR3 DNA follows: TGTGCCAGCAGCTCCAGGCCCTCGGGCCTCTCCTACAATGAGCAGTTCTTC.

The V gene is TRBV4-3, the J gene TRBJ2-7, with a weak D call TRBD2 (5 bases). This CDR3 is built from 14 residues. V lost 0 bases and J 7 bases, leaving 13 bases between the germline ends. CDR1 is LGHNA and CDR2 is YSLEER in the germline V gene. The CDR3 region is CASSQDRGRREQYF. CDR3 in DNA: TGCGCCAGCAGCCAAGACAGAGGGCGCCGGGAGCAGTACTTC.

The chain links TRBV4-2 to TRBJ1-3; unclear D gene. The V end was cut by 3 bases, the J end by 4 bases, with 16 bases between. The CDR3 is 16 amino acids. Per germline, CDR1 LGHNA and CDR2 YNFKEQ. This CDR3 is CASSQVTGIGGNTIYF. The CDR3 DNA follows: TGTGCCAGCAGCCAGGTGACCGGCATTGGCGGAAACACCATATATTTT.

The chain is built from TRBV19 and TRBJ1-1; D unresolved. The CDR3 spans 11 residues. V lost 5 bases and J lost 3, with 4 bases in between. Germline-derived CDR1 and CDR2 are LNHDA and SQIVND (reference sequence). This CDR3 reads CASSPDTEAFF. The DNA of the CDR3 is TGTGCCAGTAGTCCCGACACTGAAGCTTTCTTT.

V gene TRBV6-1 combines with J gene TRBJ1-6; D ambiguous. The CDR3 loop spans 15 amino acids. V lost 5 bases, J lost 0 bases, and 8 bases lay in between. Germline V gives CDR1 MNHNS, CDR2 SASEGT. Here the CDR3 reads CASSPESSYNSPLHF. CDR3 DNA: TGTGCCAGCAGTCCGGAAAGCTCCTATAATTCACCCCTCCACTTT.

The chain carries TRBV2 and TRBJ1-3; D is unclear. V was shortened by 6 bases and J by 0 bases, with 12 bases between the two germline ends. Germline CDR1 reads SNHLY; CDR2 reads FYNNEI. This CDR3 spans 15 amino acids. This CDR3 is CASSLYGVSGNTIYF. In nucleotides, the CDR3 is TGTGCCAGCAGCCTCTATGGGGTCTCTGGAAACACCATATATTTT.

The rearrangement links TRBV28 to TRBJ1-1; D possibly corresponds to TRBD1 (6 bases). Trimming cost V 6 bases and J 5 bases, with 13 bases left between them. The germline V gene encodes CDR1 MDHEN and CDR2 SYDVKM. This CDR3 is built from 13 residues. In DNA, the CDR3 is TGTGCCAGCAGCCCTCGGCAGGGGACTGAAGCTTTCTTT. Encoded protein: CASSPRQGTEAFF. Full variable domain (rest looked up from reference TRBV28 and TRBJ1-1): DVKVTQSSRYLVKRTGEKVFLECVQDMDHENMFWYRQDPGLGLRLIYFSYDVKMKEKGDIPEGYSVSREKKERFSLILESASTNQTSMYLCASSPRQGTEAFFGQGTRLTVV.

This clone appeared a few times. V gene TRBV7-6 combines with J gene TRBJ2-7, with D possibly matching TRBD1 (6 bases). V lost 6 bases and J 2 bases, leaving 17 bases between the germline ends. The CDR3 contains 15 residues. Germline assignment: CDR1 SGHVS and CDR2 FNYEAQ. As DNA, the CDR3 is TGTGCCAGCAGTCCAAGATCAGGGGACACCTACGAGCAGTACTTC. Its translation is CASSPRSGDTYEQYF.

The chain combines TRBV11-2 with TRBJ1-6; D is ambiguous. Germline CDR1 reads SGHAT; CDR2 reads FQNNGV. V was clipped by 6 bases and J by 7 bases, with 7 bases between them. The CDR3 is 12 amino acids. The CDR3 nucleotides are TGTGCCAGCAGTTCAGCGAATTCACCCCTCCACTTT. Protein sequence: CASSSANSPLHF.

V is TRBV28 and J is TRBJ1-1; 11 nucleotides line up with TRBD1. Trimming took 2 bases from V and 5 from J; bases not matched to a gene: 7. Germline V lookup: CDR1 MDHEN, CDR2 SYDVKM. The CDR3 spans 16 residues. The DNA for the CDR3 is TGTGCCAGCAGTTTAGGACAGGGGGCCGGGACGACTGAAGCTTTCTTT. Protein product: CASSLGQGAGTTEAFF.

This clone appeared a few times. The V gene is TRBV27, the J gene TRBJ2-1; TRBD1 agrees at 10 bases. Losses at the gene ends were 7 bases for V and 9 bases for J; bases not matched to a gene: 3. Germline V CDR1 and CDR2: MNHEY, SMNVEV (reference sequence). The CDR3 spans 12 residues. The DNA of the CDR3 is TGTGCCAGCACCTGGACAGGGGGTGAGCAGTTCTTC. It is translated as CASTWTGGEQFF.

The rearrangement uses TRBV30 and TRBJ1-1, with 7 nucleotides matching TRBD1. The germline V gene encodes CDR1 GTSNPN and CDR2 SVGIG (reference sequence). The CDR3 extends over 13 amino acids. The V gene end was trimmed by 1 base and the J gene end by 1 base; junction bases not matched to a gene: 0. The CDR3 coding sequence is TGTGCCTGGAGTGCAGGGGGGAACACTGAAGCTTTCTTT. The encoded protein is CAWSAGGNTEAFF.

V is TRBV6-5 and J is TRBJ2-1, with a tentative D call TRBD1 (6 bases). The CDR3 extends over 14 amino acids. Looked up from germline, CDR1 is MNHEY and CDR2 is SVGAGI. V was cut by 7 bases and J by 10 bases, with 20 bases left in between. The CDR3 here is CASTKPGQFREQFF. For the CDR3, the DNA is TGTGCCAGCACCAAACCCGGACAGTTTCGGGAGCAGTTCTTC.

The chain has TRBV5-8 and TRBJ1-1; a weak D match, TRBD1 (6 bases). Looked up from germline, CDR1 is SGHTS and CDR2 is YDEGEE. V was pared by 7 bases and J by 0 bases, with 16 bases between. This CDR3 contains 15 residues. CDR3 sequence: CASHAARGMNTEAFF. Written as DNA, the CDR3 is TGTGCCAGCCACGCCGCCAGGGGCATGAACACTGAAGCTTTCTTT.

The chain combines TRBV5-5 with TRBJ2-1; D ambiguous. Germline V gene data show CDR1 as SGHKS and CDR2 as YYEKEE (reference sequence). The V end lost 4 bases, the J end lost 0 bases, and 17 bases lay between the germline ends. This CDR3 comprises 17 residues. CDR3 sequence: CASSPYGRQSSYNEQFF. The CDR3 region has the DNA TGTGCCAGCAGCCCCTACGGACGACAAAGCTCCTACAATGAGCAGTTCTTC.

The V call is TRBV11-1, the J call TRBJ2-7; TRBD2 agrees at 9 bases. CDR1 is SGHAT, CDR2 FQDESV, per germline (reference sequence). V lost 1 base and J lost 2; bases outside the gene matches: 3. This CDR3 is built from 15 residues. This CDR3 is CASSLEAGGPYEQYF. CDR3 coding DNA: TGTGCCAGCAGCTTAGAAGCGGGGGGCCCCTACGAGCAGTACTTC.

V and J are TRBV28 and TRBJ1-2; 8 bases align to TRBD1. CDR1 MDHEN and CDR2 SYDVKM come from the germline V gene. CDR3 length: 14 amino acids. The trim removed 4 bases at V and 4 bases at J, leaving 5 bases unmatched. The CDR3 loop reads CASSSFDRGYGYTF. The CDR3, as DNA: TGTGCCAGCAGTTCCTTCGACAGGGGCTATGGCTACACCTTC.

The chain's CDR3 is CACTTGVETQYF. As DNA, the CDR3 is TGCGCCTGCACGACAGGGGTAGAGACCCAGTACTTC. This chain connects TRBV10-1 to TRBJ2-5; 8 bases are shared with TRBD1. J gave up 4 bases and V 11 bases, and 6 bases lay outside the gene matches. Germline CDR1 is WNHNN and CDR2 is SYGVQD (reference sequence). The CDR3 is 12 amino acids.

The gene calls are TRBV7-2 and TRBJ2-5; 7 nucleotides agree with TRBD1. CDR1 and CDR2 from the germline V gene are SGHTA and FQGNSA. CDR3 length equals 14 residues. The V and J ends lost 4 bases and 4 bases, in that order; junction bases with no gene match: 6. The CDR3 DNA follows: TGTGCCAGCAGCTCACAGGGGTTGGTAGAGACCCAGTACTTC. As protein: CASSSQGLVETQYF.

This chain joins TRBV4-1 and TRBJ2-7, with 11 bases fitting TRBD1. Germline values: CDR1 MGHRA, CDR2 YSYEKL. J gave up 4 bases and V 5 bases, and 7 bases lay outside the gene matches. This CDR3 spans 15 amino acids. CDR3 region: CASSAIGQGAYEQYF. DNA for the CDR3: TGCGCCAGCAGCGCCATTGGACAGGGGGCGTACGAGCAGTACTTC.

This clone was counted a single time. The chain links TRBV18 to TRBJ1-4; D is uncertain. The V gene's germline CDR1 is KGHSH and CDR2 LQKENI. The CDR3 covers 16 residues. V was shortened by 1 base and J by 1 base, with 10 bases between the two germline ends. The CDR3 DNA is TGTGCCAGCTCACCACGGAGGCTGCTAACTAATGAAAAACTGTTTTTT. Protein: CASSPRRLLTNEKLFF.

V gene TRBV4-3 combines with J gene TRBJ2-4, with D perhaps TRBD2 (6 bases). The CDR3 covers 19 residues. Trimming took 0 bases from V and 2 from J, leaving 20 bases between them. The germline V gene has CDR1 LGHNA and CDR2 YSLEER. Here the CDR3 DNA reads TGCGCCAGCAGCCAAGAGGGGGGTGACTTCTGTGTTTCCAAAAACATTCAGTACTTC. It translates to CASSQEGGDFCVSKNIQYF.

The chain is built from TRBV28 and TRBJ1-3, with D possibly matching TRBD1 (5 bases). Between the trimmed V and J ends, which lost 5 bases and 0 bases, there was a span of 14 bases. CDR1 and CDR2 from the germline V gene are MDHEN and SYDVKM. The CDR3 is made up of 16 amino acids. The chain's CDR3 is CASSPPTGLSGNTIYF. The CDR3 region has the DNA TGTGCCAGCAGTCCCCCGACGGGACTCTCTGGAAACACCATATATTTT.

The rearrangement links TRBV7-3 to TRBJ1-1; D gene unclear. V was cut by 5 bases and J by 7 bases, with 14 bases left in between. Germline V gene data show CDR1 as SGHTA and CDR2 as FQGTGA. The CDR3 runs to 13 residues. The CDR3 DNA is TGTGCCAGCAGCCCTTTCATGGGCAATGAAGCTTTCTTT. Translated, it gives CASSPFMGNEAFF. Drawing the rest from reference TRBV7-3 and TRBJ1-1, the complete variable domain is GAGVSQTPSNKVTEKGKYVELRCDPISGHTALYWYRQSLGQGPEFLIYFQGTGAADDSGLPNDRFFAVRPEGSVSTLKIQRTERGDSAVYLCASSPFMGNEAFFGQGTRLTVV.

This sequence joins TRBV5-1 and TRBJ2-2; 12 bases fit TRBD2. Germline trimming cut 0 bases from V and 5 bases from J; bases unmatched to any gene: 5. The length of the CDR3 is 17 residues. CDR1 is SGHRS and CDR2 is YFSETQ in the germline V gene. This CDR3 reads CASSLGLAGARTGELFF. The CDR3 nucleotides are TGCGCCAGCAGCTTGGGACTAGCGGGAGCAAGAACCGGGGAGCTGTTTTTT. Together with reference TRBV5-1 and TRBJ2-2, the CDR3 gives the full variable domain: KAGVTQTPRYLIKTRGQQVTLSCSPISGHRSVSWYQQTPGQGLQFLFEYFSETQRNKGNFPGRFSGRQFSNSRSEMNVSTLELGDSALYLCASSLGLAGARTGELFFGEGSRLTVL.

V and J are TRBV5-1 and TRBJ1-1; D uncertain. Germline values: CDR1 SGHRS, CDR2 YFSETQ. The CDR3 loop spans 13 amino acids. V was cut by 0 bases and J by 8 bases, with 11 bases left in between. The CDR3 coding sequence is TGCGCCAGCAGCTTGGGTGGGGTAGGGGAAGCTTTCTTT. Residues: CASSLGGVGEAFF.

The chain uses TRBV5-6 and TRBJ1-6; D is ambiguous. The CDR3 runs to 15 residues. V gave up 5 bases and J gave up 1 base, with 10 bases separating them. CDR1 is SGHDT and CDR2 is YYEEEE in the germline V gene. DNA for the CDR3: TGTGCCAGCAGTCCCCGTGGGTCCTATAATTCACCCCTCCACTTT. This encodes CASSPRGSYNSPLHF.